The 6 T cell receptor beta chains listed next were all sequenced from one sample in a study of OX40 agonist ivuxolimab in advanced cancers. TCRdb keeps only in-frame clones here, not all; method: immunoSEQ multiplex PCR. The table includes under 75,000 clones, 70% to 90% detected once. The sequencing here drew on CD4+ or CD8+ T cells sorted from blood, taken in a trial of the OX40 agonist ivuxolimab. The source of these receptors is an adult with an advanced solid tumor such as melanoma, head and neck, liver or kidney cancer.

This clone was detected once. The CDR3 reads CASSRRTSGSKNEQFF. DNA for the CDR3: TGTGCCAGCAGCCGAAGGACTAGCGGGAGTAAAAATGAGCAGTTCTTC. V usage is TRBV11-3 and J usage is TRBJ2-1; 13 bases line up with TRBD2. In germline, CDR1 is SGHNT, CDR2 YENEEA. Germline trimming cut 5 bases from V and 7 bases from J; bases unmatched to any gene: 8. This CDR3 comprises 16 residues.

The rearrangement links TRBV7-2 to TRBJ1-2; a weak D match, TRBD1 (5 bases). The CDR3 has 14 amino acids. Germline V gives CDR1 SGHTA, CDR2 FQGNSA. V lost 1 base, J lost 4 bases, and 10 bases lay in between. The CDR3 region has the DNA TGTGCCAGCAGCTTAGGACAGAACATCTATGGCTACACCTTC. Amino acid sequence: CASSLGQNIYGYTF.

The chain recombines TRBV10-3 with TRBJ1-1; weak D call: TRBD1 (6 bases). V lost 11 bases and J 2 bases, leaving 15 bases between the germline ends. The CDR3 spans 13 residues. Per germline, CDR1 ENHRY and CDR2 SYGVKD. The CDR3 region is CAAQGHTNTEAFF. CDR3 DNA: TGTGCCGCCCAGGGACACACTAACACTGAAGCTTTCTTT.

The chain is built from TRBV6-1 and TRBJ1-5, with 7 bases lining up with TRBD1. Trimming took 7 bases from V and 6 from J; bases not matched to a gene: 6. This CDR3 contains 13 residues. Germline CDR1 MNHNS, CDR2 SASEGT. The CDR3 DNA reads TGTGCCAGCATGGCAGGGGGGAGTCAGCCCCAGCATTTT. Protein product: CASMAGGSQPQHF.

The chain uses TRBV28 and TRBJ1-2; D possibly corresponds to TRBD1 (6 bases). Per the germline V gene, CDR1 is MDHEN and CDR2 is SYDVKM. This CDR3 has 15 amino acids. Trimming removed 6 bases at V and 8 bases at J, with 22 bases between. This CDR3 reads CASRPEQGFLGGYTF. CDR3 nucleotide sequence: TGTGCCAGCAGGCCAGAACAGGGTTTCCTGGGGGGCTACACCTTC.

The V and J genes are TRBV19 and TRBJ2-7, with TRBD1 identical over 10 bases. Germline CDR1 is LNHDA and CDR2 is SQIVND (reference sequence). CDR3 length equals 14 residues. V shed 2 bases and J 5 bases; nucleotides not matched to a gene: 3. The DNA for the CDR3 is TGTGCCAGTAGTATAAATGGACAGGGGGACGAGCAGTACTTC. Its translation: CASSINGQGDEQYF.